The clone carrying this T cell receptor beta chain occurred once. CDR1 is MDHEN and CDR2 is SYDVKM in the germline V gene. There are 13 residues in the CDR3. Trimming left V 5 bases short and J 7 bases short, with 9 bases between. The data stem from a study of blood T cell repertoires in COVID-19. Study details: The origin of the acute and convalescent COVID-19 samples was the United States, Italy and Spain. T cells, B-cell-depleted T cells, or PBMCs supplied cDNA or gDNA.

Generated by immunoSEQ multiplex PCR, the TCRdb table keeps only in-frame clones and is missing some. The sample carries 100,000 to 150,000 clones, roughly 87% recorded once. The specimen was peripheral blood. This TCR came from a woman over 75 with acute or convalescent COVID-19. The chain joins TRBV28 to TRBJ1-6; tentative D call: TRBD1 (5 bases). CDR3 region: CASSIRQNSPLHF. The CDR3 DNA sequence: TGTGCCAGCAGTATACGACAGAATTCACCCCTCCACTTT. Looking up the rest from reference TRBV28 and TRBJ1-6 gives the full variable domain: DVKVTQSSRYLVKRTGEKVFLECVQDMDHENMFWYRQDPGLGLRLIYFSYDVKMKEKGDIPEGYSVSREKKERFSLILESASTNQTSMYLCASSIRQNSPLHFGNGTRLTVT.